These 14 T cell receptor beta chains came from one sample sequenced in a study of T cells in Graves' hyperthyroidism and ophthalmopathy. RNA transcripts were the template for amplifying TCR beta CDR3 regions. Researchers ran a first-round RT-PCR on the TCR CDR3 using the HTBI primer set. Using its own MiXCR run on the multiplex PCR reads, TCRdb lists one record per CDR3 protein. Here the sample spans some 200,000 distinct CDR3 sequences, about a sixth being singletons. Sequencing used blood. These receptors were obtained from a man aged 45-65 years with Graves' hyperthyroidism.

This clonotype was counted ten times or more. V gene TRBV6-1 combines with J gene TRBJ2-7; 11 nucleotides line up with TRBD2. The J segment lost 6 bases and the V segment lost 6 bases, leaving 7 bases of the junction unmatched. From germline, CDR1 is MNHNS and CDR2 SASEGT. The CDR3 runs 14 residues. The CDR3 DNA reads TGTGCCAGCAGGTATACTAGCGGGAGCGGCGAGCAGTACTTC. It translates to CASRYTSGSGEQYF.

This clonotype was seen a few times. The CDR3 is CSVYRSLEQFF. The CDR3 region has the DNA TGCAGTGTCTATCGATCCCTTGAGCAGTTCTTC. The rearrangement uses TRBV20-1 and TRBJ2-1; unclear D gene. Trimming shortened V by 7 bases and J by 9 bases, and 13 bases separated the two germline ends. Germline loops: CDR1 DFQATT, CDR2 SNEGSKA (reference sequence). The CDR3 has 11 residues.

This clonotype was seen a few times. V and J are TRBV10-1 and TRBJ2-3; D perhaps matches TRBD2 (6 bases). Trimming removed 0 bases at V and 2 bases at J, with 18 bases between. The germline V gene has CDR1 WNHNN and CDR2 SYGVQD (reference sequence). This CDR3 is 18 amino acids long. In DNA, the CDR3 is TGCGCCAGCAGTGAGTCGGCGACCGCAGGGACTTTCACAGATACGCAGTATTTT. It specifies CASSESATAGTFTDTQYF.

There are many counts of this clonotype. V is TRBV3-1 and J is TRBJ2-1; TRBD2 is a possible D gene (6 bases). The ends were cut back, 8 bases at V and 0 bases at J, with 17 bases in the middle. Germline V gene sequence: CDR1 LGHDT, CDR2 YNNKEL (reference sequence). This CDR3 region has 16 residues. The DNA of the CDR3 is TGTGCCAGCGGACGGAACGGGGGACTCTCCTACAATGAGCAGTTCTTC. Translation: CASGRNGGLSYNEQFF.

V usage is TRBV5-1 and J usage is TRBJ2-5; D is possibly TRBD1 (6 bases). This CDR3 region has 16 residues. The V gene's germline CDR1 is SGHRS and CDR2 YFSETQ. V was shortened by 4 bases and J by 1 base, with 17 bases between the two germline ends. The CDR3 bases are TGCGCCAGCAGCGGCCTACAGGGTGGGCCCCAAGAGACCCAGTACTTC. It codes for CASSGLQGGPQETQYF.

This chain links TRBV7-9 with TRBJ2-7; maybe TRBD1 (5 bases). Germline assignment: CDR1 SEHNR and CDR2 FQNEAQ (reference sequence). V dropped 2 bases and J dropped 3 bases, with 11 bases sitting between them. The CDR3 sequence is 14 residues long. CDR3 amino acids: CASSLNQGYYEQYF. The CDR3, as DNA: TGTGCCAGCAGCTTAAATCAGGGTTACTACGAGCAGTACTTC.

This clonotype was observed at least ten times. The chain is built from TRBV11-1 and TRBJ2-7, with D perhaps matching TRBD1 or TRBD2 (5 bases each). Deletions cut 3 bases from V and 2 bases from J, with 20 bases between. Germline assignment: CDR1 SGHAT and CDR2 FQDESV (reference sequence). The CDR3 extends over 17 amino acids. CDR3 region: CASSFAQGEITPYEQYF. The CDR3 coding sequence is TGTGCCAGCAGCTTCGCTCAGGGAGAGATTACCCCCTACGAGCAGTACTTC.

This clonotype was counted only a few times. The chain combines TRBV28 with TRBJ1-5; a weak D match, TRBD1 (5 bases). The ends were cut back, 6 bases at V and 0 bases at J, with 18 bases in the middle. This CDR3 is 17 amino acids long. CDR1 is MDHEN, CDR2 SYDVKM, per germline. In DNA, the CDR3 is TGTGCCAGCAGCCGAACCAGGGATTTGGTTAGCAATCAGCCCCAGCATTTT. Translating it yields CASSRTRDLVSNQPQHF.

This clonotype was recorded many times. V and J are TRBV27 and TRBJ2-7; possibly TRBD2 for D (6 bases). Trimming removed 5 bases at V and 0 bases at J, with 14 bases between. CDR1 and CDR2 (germline): MNHEY, SMNVEV (reference sequence). The CDR3 runs 15 residues. CDR3 sequence reads: CASSLIPGLSYEQYF. CDR3 in DNA: TGTGCCAGCAGTCTTATCCCGGGACTCTCCTACGAGCAGTACTTC.

This clonotype came up many times. V gene TRBV28 combines with J gene TRBJ2-5, with 7 bases lining up with TRBD2. The CDR3 has 13 amino acids. The V gene end was trimmed by 6 bases and the J gene end by 5 bases; junction bases not matched to a gene: 6. Germline CDR1 reads MDHEN; CDR2 reads SYDVKM. CDR3 coding DNA: TGTGCCAGCAGGTGGACTAGTAGGGAGACCCAGTACTTC. This encodes CASRWTSRETQYF.

The V and J genes are TRBV7-9 and TRBJ1-6; TRBD1 might be the D (5 bases). The CDR3 covers 13 residues. Germline V gene sequence: CDR1 SEHNR, CDR2 FQNEAQ (reference sequence). Trimming cost V 4 bases and J 8 bases, with 9 bases left between them. CDR3 nucleotide sequence: TGTGCCAGCAGCTCCTCGGGGGATTCACCCCTCCACTTT. Translated: CASSSSGDSPLHF.

This clonotype has just one count. V is TRBV28 and J is TRBJ2-3; 13 bases line up with TRBD2. Trimming cost V 6 bases and J 4 bases; bases outside gene matches: 7. The CDR3 loop spans 16 amino acids. The V gene's germline CDR1 is MDHEN and CDR2 SYDVKM. The CDR3 sequence is CASRRTSGSSADTQYF. The CDR3 nucleotides read TGTGCCAGCAGAAGGACTAGCGGGAGTAGCGCAGATACGCAGTATTTT.

In its sample, this clonotype was seen a few times. CDR3 protein: CSARDLLLADSTDTQYF. The CDR3 nucleotides read TGCAGTGCTAGAGATCTTTTACTAGCGGATAGCACAGATACGCAGTATTTT. The rearrangement links TRBV20-1 to TRBJ2-3; TRBD2 aligns across 8 bases. This CDR3 region has 17 residues. After removal of 0 bases from V and 0 bases from J, the junction contained 8 bases not matched to a gene. Germline V gives CDR1 DFQATT, CDR2 SNEGSKA (reference sequence).

The rearrangement joins TRBV6-5 to TRBJ1-4; TRBD1 matches 12 bases. This CDR3 has 15 residues. V trimming: 0 bases; J trimming: 8 bases; junction bases outside the gene matches: 1. CDR1 is MNHEY and CDR2 is SVGAGI in the germline V gene. CDR3 nucleotides: TGTGCCAGCAGTTACTCTGGGACAGGGGGCGAAAAACTGTTTTTT. This sequence encodes CASSYSGTGGEKLFF.